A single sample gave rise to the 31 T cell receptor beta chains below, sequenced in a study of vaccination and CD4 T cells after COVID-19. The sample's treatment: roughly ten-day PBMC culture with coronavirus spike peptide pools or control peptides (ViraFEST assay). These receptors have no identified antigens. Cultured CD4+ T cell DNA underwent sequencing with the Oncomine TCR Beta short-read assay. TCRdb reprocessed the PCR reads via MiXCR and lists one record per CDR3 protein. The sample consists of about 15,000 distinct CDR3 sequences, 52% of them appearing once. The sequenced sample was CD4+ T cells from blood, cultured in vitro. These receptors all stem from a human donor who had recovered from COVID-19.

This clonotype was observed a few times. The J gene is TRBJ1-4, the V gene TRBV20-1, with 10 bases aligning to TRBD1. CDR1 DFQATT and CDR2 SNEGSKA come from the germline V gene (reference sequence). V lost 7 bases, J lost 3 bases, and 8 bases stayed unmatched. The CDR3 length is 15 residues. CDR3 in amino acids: CSVKRGQGSNEKLFF. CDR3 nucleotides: TGCAGTGTTAAGAGGGGACAGGGGTCTAATGAAAAACTGTTTTTT.

This chain's CDR3 is CASSPRRTGYGYTF. As DNA, the CDR3 is TGTGCCAGCAGCCCTAGGCGGACAGGCTATGGCTACACCTTC. The rearrangement uses TRBV7-2 and TRBJ1-2; TRBD1 matches 7 bases. The CDR3 runs 14 residues. V was pared by 5 bases and J by 4 bases, with 7 bases of the junction left unmatched. CDR1 is SGHTA, CDR2 FQGNSA, per germline.

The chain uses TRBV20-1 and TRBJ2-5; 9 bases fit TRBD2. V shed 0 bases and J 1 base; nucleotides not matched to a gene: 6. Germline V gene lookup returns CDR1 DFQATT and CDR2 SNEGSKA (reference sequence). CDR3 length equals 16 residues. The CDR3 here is CSARDLREGSQETQYF. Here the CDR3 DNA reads TGCAGTGCTAGAGATCTGCGGGAGGGTTCCCAAGAGACCCAGTACTTC.

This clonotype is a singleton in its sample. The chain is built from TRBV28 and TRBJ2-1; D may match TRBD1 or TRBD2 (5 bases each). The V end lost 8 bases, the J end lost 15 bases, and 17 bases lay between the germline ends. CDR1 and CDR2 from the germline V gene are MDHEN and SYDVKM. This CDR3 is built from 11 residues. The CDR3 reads CASRQGPLRFF. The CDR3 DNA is TGTGCCAGCCGCCAGGGACCGCTTCGGTTCTTC.

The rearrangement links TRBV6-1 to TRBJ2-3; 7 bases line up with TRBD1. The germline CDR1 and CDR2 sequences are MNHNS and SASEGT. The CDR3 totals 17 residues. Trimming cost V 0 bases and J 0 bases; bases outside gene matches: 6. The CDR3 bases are TGTGCCAGCAGTGAAGCGCGGACAGGCCTGAGCACAGATACGCAGTATTTT. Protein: CASSEARTGLSTDTQYF.

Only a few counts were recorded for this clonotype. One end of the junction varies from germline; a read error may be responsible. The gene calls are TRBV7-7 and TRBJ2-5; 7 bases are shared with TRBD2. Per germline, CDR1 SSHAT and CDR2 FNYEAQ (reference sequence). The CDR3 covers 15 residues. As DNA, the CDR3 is TGTGCTAGCAGCGGCGGGGGACGGTCAGAAGAGACCCAGTACTTC. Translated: CASSGGGRSEETQYF.

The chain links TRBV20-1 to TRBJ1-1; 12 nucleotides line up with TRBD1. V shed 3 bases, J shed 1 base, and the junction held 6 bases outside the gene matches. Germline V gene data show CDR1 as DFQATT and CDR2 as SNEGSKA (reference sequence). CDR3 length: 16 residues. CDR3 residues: CSASPGQGAPNTEAFF. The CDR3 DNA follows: TGCAGTGCTAGCCCGGGACAGGGGGCGCCGAACACTGAAGCTTTCTTT.

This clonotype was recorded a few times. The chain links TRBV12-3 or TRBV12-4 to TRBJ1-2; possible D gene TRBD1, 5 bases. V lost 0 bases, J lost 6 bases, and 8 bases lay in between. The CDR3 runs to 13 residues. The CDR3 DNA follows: TGTGCCAGCAGTTTAGCGCGACAGAATGGCTACACCTTC. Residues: CASSLARQNGYTF.

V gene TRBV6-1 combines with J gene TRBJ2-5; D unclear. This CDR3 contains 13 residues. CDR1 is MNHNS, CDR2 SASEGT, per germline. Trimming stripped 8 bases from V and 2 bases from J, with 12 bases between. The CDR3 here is CASAVTLQETQYF. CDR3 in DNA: TGTGCCAGCGCAGTCACCCTACAAGAGACCCAGTACTTC.

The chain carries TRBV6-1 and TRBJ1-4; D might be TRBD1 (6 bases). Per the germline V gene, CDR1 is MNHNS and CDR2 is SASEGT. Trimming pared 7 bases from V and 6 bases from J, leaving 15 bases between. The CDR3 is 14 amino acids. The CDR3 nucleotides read TGTGCCAGCAACCACCCTGGACAGCATGAAAAACTGTTTTTT. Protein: CASNHPGQHEKLFF.

CDR3 protein: CASSSTGNQPQHF. CDR3 nucleotides: TGTGCCAGCAGCTCGACAGGGAATCAGCCCCAGCATTTT. V is TRBV16 and J is TRBJ1-5; 7 positions match TRBD1. This CDR3 spans 13 amino acids. Losses at the gene ends were 5 bases for V and 4 bases for J; bases not matched to a gene: 2. CDR1 is KGHSY and CDR2 is FQNENV in the germline V gene.

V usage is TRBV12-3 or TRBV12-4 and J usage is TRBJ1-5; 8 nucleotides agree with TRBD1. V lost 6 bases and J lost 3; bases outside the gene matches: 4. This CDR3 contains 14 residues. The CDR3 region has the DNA TGTGCCAGCAGCCTGACAGGGGACAATCAGCCCCAGCATTTT. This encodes CASSLTGDNQPQHF.

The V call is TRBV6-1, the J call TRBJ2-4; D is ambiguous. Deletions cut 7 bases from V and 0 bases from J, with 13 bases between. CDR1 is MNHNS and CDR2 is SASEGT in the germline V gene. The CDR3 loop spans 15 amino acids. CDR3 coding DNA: TGTGCCAGCATGTCTCCATCCATAGCCAAAAACATTCAGTACTTC. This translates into CASMSPSIAKNIQYF.

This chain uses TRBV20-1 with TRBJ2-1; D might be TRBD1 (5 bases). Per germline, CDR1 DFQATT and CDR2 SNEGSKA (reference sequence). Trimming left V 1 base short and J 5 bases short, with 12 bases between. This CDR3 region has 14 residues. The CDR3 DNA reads TGCAGTGCTAGAGTAAGTTCAGGGCACAATGAGCAGTTCTTC. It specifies CSARVSSGHNEQFF.

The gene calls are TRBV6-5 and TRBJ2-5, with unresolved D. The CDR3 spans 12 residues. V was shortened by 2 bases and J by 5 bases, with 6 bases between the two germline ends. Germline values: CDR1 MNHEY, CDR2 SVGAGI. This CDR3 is CASSYEGETQYF. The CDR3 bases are TGTGCCAGCAGTTACGAAGGGGAGACCCAGTACTTC.

Written as DNA, the CDR3 is TGCGCCAGCAGTGATTTAGCTAACTATGGCTACACCTTC. This codes for CASSDLANYGYTF. V gene TRBV10-2 combines with J gene TRBJ1-2; no clear D. V dropped 3 bases and J dropped 0 bases, with 5 bases sitting between them. The CDR3 spans 13 residues. Looked up from germline, CDR1 is WSHSY and CDR2 is SAAADI.

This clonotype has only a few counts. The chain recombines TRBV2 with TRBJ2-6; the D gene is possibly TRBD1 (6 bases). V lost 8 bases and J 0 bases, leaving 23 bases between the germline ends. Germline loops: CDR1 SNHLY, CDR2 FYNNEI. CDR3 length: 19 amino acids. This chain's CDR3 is CASPPPLDSGFSGANVLTF. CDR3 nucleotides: TGTGCCAGCCCACCCCCCCTGGACAGCGGCTTCTCTGGGGCCAACGTCCTGACTTTC.

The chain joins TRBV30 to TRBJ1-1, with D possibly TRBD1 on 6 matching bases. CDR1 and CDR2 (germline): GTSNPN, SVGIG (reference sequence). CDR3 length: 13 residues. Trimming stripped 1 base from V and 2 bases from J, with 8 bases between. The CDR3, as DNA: TGTGCCTGGAGTGCAGGGGATAACACTGAAGCTTTCTTT. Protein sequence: CAWSAGDNTEAFF.

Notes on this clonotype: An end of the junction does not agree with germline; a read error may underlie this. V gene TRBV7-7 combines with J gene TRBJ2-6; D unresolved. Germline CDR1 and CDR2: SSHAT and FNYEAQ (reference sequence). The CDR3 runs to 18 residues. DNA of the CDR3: TGTGCTAGCAGCCCTACGACGGCCGTGTTCTCTGGGGCCAACGTCCTGACTTTC. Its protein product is CASSPTTAVFSGANVLTF. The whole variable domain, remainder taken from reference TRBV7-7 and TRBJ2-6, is GAGVSQSPRYKVTKRGQDVTLRCDPISSHATLYWYQQALGQGPEFLTYFNYEAQPDKSGLPSDRFSAERPEGSISTLTIQRTEQRDSAMYRCASSPTTAVFSGANVLTFGAGSRLTVL.

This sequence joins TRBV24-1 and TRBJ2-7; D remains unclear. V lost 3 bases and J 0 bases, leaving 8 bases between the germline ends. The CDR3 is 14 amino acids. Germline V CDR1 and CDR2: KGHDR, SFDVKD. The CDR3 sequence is CATSDPNYSYEQYF. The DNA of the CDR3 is TGTGCCACCAGTGATCCCAATTACTCCTACGAGCAGTACTTC.

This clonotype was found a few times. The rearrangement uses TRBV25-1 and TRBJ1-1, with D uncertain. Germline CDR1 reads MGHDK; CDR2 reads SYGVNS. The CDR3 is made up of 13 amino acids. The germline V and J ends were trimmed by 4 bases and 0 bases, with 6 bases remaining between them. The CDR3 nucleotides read TGTGCCAGCAGTGCAGTCCTGAACACTGAAGCTTTCTTT. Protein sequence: CASSAVLNTEAFF.

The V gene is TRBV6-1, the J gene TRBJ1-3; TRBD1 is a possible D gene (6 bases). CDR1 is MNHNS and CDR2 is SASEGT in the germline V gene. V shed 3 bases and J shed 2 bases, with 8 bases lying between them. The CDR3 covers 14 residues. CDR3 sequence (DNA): TGTGCCAGCAGTGACAGACAGGCTGGAAACACCATATATTTT. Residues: CASSDRQAGNTIYF.

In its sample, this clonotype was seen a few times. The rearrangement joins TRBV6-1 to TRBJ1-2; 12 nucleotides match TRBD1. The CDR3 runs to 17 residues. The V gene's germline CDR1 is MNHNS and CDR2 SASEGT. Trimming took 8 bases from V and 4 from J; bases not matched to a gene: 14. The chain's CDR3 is CASGHYQEGQGAYGYTF. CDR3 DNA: TGTGCCAGCGGCCACTATCAAGAGGGACAGGGGGCCTATGGCTACACCTTC.

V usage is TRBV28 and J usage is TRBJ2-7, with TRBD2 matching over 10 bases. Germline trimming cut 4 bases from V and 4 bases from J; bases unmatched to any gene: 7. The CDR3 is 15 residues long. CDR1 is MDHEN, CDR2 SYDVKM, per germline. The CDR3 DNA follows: TGTGCCAGCAGTTCCCAGCGGGAGGGCGGTTACGAGCAGTACTTC. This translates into CASSSQREGGYEQYF.

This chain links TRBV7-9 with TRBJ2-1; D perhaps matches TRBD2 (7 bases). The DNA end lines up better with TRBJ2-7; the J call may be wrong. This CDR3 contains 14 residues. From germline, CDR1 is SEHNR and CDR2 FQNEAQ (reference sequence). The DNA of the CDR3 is TGTGCCAGCAGCCCCCGGGGGGCACCCTACGAGCAGTACTTC. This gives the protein CASSPRGAPYEQYF.

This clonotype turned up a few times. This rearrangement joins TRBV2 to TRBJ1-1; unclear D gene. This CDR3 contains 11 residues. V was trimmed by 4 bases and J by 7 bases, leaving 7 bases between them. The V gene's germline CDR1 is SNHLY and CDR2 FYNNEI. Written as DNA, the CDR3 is TGTGCCAGCAGTGCAGCGAGTGAAGCTTTCTTT. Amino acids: CASSAASEAFF. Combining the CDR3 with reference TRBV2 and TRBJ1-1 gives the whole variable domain EPEVTQTPSHQVTQMGQEVILRCVPISNHLYFYWYRQILGQKVEFLVSFYNNEISEKSEIFDDQFSVERPDGSNFTLKIRSTKLEDSAMYFCASSAASEAFFGQGTRLTVV.

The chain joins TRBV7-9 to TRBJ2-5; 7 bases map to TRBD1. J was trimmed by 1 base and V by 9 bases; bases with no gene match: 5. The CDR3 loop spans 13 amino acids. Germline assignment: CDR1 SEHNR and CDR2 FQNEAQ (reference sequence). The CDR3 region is CASHRDSQETQYF. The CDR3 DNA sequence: TGTGCCAGTCACCGGGACAGCCAAGAGACCCAGTACTTC.

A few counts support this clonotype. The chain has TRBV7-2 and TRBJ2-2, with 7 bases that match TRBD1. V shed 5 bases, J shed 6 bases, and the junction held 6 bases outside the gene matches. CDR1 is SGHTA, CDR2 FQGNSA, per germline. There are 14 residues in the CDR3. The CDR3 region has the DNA TGTGCCAGCAGCCGCCAACAGGGGCCCGGGGAGCTGTTTTTT. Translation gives CASSRQQGPGELFF.

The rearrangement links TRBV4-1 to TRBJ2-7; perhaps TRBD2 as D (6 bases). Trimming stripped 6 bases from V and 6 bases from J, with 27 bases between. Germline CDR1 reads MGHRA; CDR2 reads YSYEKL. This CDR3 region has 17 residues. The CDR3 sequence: CASSPTSSGSAGGEQYF. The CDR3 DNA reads TGCGCCAGCAGTCCGACTAGTTCCGGCTCGGCCGGGGGCGAGCAGTACTTC.

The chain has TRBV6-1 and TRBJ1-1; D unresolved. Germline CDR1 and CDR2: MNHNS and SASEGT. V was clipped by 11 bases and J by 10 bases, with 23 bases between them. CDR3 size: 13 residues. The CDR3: CADAAAMDGTAFF. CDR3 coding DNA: TGTGCCGACGCAGCCGCAATGGACGGAACAGCTTTCTTT.

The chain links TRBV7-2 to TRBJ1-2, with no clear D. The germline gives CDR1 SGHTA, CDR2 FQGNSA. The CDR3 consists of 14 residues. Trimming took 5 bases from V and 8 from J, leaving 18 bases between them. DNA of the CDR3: TGTGCCAGCAGCCCCGGGCAGGAGGTGAGGGGCTACACCTTC. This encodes CASSPGQEVRGYTF.